The T cell receptor beta chain under discussion was sequenced for a study of response to subunit inactivated influenza vaccine. Notes on the study in general: It was suggested by the authors that few new T cells are recruited by each seasonal influenza vaccination.

V trimming: 6 bases; J trimming: 11 bases; junction bases outside the gene matches: 14. The length of the CDR3 is 14 residues. From germline, CDR1 is MNHNS and CDR2 SASEGT. TCRdb reprocessed the RT-PCR reads with MiXCR, giving one entry per CDR3 protein. This sample carries 450,000 to 600,000 distinct CDR3 sequences, less than 10% of them seen once, and the ten largest clones take over 10%. This clonotype was picked up many times. Antigen specificity is unknown. This sample comprised PBMCs from blood, obtained less than 30 months after vaccination. This sequence joins TRBV6-1 and TRBJ1-2, with 8 nucleotides matching TRBD1. The receptor comes from a man aged 45-69 years who received an inactivated influenza vaccine. CDR3 coding DNA: TGTGCCAGCAGGCCACAGGGGGAGGGTGGTGGATACACCTTC. This translates into CASRPQGEGGGYTF.